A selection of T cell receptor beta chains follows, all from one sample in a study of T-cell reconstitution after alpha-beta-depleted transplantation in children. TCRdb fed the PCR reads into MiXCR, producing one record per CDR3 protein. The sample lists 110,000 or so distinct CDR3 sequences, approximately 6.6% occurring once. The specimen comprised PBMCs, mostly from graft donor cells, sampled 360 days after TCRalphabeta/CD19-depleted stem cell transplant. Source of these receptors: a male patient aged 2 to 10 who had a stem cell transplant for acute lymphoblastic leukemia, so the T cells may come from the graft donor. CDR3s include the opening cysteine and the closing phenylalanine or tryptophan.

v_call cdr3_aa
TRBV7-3 CASSPLRGQLTALNTEAFF
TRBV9 CASSTTGTENEKLFF
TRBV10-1 CASSHLPSGGDTGELFF
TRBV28 CASSLNVGPPRDTQYF
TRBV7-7 CASILEGRAPYEQYF
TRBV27 CASSPTGGWETQYF
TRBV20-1 CSARGSGGAYEQYF
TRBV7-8 CASSLARRLAGEETQYF
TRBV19 CASRLAGNTGELFF
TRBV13 CASSKSGRGLHNEQFF
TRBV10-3 CAISGTSGRAYEQYF
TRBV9 CASSPGSRSPVYNEQFF
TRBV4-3 CASSQGPWAYEQYF
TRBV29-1 CSVEGTSGANVLTF
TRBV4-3 CASSQAPGETVGELFF
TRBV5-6 CASRKGQGARYGYTF
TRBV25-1 CASSDLLGPLGNEQYF
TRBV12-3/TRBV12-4 CASSPSQGGNTIYF
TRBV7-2 CASSSRKIYEQYF
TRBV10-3 CAINEGANTEAFF
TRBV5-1 CASSSQGADYEQYF
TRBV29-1 CSGRLAGDSGANVLTF
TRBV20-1 CSARVGSSYNEQFF
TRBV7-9 CASKRQGRTDTQYF
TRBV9 CASSLGGGSPLHF
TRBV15 CATRTSRGSQETQYF
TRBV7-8 CASSSQGTMNTGELFF
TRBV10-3 CAISSVGRMPGNTIYF
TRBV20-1 CSARDPTGGTEAFF
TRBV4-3 CASSRGGLGLAKNEQFF
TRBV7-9 CASSLDSGVGTQYF
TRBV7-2 CASSLCQGCYGYTF
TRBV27 CASSSIAVPYNEQFF
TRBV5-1 CASSLDSFNEQFF
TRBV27 CASSQQGYSPLHF
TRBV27 CASSFAGPYGYTF
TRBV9 CASSSRQGGYEQYF
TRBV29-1 CSVGPGGPGTDTQYF
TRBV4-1 CASSHLLKDRTYTF
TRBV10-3 CAIKGGGNTEAFF
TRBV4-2 CASSQDEQGTDTQYF
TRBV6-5 CASSYSGWGTEAFF
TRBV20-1 CSALWVWRAESSYEQYF
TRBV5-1 CASSPTFISPSYNEQFF
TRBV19 CASKGGWQPQHF